This T cell receptor (beta chain) is from a study of blood T cell repertoires in COVID-19. The CDR3 is 15 residues long. The germline gives CDR1 MDHEN, CDR2 SYDVKM. Losses at the gene ends were 3 bases for V and 9 bases for J; bases not matched to a gene: 8. Clones were read by immunoSEQ multiplex PCR, and TCRdb kept only the in-frame ones, dropping some. This table holds almost 85,000 clones, more than 85% found once. This rearrangement joins TRBV28 to TRBJ2-1; TRBD2 matches 10 bases. The sample comprised PBMCs or T cells enriched from blood (not recorded which). This TCR was sampled from a woman between 45 and 60 years old with acute COVID-19. DNA for the CDR3: TGTGCCAGCAGTTTGTGGCTAGCGGGAGAGGGTGAGCAGTTCTTC. Encoded protein: CASSLWLAGEGEQFF. The entire variable domain, with the rest obtained from reference TRBV28 and TRBJ2-1, is as follows: DVKVTQSSRYLVKRTGEKVFLECVQDMDHENMFWYRQDPGLGLRLIYFSYDVKMKEKGDIPEGYSVSREKKERFSLILESASTNQTSMYLCASSLWLAGEGEQFFGPGTRLTVL.